This T cell receptor (beta chain) was found in a study of memory CD4+ T cells and cytomegalovirus serostatus. Study details: Of the healthy Belgian adults, 8 to 10 were CMV seropositive and 20 to 25 seronegative. Study-level points and caveats: Suggested: most of the CMV-linked TCR signature lies in CD4+ memory cells. About 40% of the roughly 150 known CMV-associated TCRbeta sequences appeared in CD4+ memory.

Source study methods: After removing out-of-frame reads, over 2 million distinct TCRbeta sequences remained. Sequencing was performed with immunoSEQ multiplex PCR; in TCRdb, only in-frame clones are kept and a portion is missing. V, J and clone size reflect that table, while D and trimming were determined from the DNA. The sample shows about 40,000 clones, roughly 77% of them seen only once. The sort gate was single viable CD3+CD4+CD8-CD45RO+ cells for memory CD4+ T cells. V lost 2 bases to trimming and J lost 5 bases; unmatched junction nucleotides: 6. Germline loops: CDR1 SGHRS, CDR2 YFSETQ. CDR3 length equals 16 residues. Concerning this clone itself: Its antigen is undetermined.

Input material: memory CD4+ T cells from blood. V usage is TRBV5-1 and J usage is TRBJ2-5; TRBD2 agrees at 13 bases. The TCR comes from an adult in good health and CMV-seronegative. This chain's CDR3 is CASSLQLAGGRETQYF. DNA of the CDR3: TGCGCCAGCAGCTTACAACTAGCGGGGGGGCGTGAGACCCAGTACTTC.